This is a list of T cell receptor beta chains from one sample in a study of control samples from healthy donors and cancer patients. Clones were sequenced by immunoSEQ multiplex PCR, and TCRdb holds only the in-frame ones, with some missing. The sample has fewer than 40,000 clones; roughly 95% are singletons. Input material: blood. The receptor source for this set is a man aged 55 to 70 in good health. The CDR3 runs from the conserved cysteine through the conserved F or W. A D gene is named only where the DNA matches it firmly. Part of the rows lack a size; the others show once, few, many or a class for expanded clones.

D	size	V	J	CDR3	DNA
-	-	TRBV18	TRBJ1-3	CASSPQTRSGNTIYF	TGTGCCAGCTCACCACAGACCCGCTCTGGAAACACCATATATTTT
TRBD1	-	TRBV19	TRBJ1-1	CASSLGGKVGEAFF	TGTGCCAGTAGCCTAGGGGGCAAAGTCGGTGAAGCTTTCTTT
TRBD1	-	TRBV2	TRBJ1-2	CASSELGTGVGYTF	TGTGCCAGCAGTGAACTTGGGACAGGGGTAGGCTACACCTTC
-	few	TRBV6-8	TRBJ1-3	CASSSPSPGARGNTIYF	TGTGCCAGCAGTTCTCCAAGCCCAGGGGCGAGGGGAAACACCATATATTTT
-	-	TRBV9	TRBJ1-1	CASSVRDDTEAFF	TGTGCCAGCAGCGTAAGGGACGACACTGAAGCTTTCTTT
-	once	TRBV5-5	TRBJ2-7	CASSLVGRSYEQYF	TGTGCCAGCAGCTTAGTGGGAAGGTCCTACGAGCAGTACTTC
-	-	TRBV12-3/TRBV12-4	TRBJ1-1	CASSFWGNTEAFF	TGCGCCAGCAGTTTTTGGGGGAACACTGAAGCTTTCTTT
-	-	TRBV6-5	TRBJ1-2	CASRSSGGGYYGYTF	TGTGCCAGCAGATCGTCGGGGGGTGGATACTATGGCTACACCTTC
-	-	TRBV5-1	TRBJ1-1	CASSGNRNTEAFF	TGCGCCAGCAGCGGCAACAGGAACACTGAAGCTTTCTTT
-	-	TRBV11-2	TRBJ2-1	CASSLDQASSGYNEQFF	TGTGCCAGCAGCTTAGATCAGGCTTCCTCGGGGTACAATGAGCAGTTCTTC
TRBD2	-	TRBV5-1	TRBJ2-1	CASSLYSGRDNEQFF	TGCGCCAGCAGCTTATATAGCGGGCGGGACAATGAGCAGTTCTTC
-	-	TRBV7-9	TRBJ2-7	CASTKGPHDHEQYF	TGTGCCAGCACCAAGGGACCCCACGACCACGAGCAGTACTTC
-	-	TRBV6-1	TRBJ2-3	CASGRREGYTDTQYF	TGTGCCAGCGGCCGACGAGAGGGATATACAGATACGCAGTATTTT
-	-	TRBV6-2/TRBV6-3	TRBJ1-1	CASSYSRVGEAFF	TGTGCCAGCAGTTACTCCAGGGTGGGTGAAGCTTTCTTT
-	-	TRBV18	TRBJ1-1	CASSPEPSNTEAFF	TGTGCCAGCTCACCAGAGCCTTCGAACACTGAAGCTTTCTTT
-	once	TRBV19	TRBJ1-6	CASSILGYNSPLHF	TGTGCCAGTAGTATCCTAGGCTATAATTCACCCCTCCACTTT
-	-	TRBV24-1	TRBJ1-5	CATSAQGDSQPQHF	TGTGCCACCAGTGCACAGGGTGATAGTCAGCCCCAGCATTTT
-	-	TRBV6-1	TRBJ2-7	CASSTDLLHEQYF	TGTGCCAGCAGTACAGATCTCCTCCACGAGCAGTACTTC
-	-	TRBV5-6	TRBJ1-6	CASSLTVLSPLHF	TGTGCCAGCAGCTTGACGGTGCTTTCACCCCTCCACTTT
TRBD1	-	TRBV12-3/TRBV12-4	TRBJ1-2	CASSLQGADGYTF	TGTGCCAGCAGCCTACAGGGGGCTGATGGCTACACCTTC
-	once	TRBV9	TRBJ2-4	CASSVQGPYSPLQNIQYF	TGTGCCAGCAGCGTACAGGGACCCTACAGCCCCTTACAAAACATTCAGTACTTC
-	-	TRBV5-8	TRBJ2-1	CASSSHGEKTYNEQFF	TGTGCCAGCAGTTCGCATGGGGAGAAGACCTACAATGAGCAGTTCTTC
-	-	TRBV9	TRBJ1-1	CASSASDGYTEAFF	TGTGCCAGCAGCGCGTCGGACGGCTACACTGAAGCTTTCTTT
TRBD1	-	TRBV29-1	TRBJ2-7	CSVRGDRGSYEQYF	TGCAGCGTTCGGGGGGACAGGGGTTCCTACGAGCAGTACTTC
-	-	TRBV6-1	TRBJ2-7	CASSEWWGASYEQYF	TGTGCCAGCAGTGAATGGTGGGGGGCCTCCTACGAGCAGTACTTC
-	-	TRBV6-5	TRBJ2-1	CASSYSPGNEQFF	TGTGCCAGCAGTTACTCGCCTGGCAATGAGCAGTTCTTC
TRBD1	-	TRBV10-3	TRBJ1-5	CAISPGTGVDQPQHF	TGTGCCATCAGTCCCGGGACAGGGGTGGATCAGCCCCAGCATTTT
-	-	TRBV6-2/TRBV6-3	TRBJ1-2	CASSSAGVALNYGYTF	TGTGCCAGCAGTTCGGCAGGGGTCGCGCTCAACTATGGCTACACCTTC
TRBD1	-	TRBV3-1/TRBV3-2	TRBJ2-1	CASNSGQYNEQFF	TGTGCCAGCAACTCGGGACAGTACAATGAGCAGTTCTTC
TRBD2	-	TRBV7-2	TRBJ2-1	CASSSTSIHEQFF	TGTGCCAGCAGCTCGACTAGCATCCATGAGCAGTTCTTC
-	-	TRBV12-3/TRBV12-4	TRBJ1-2	CASSSRYGYTF	TGTGCCAGCAGCTCTCGCTATGGCTACACCTTC
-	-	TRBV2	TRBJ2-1	CASSEEASPRVHEQFF	TGTGCCAGCAGTGAAGAAGCTAGCCCGAGGGTCCATGAGCAGTTCTTC
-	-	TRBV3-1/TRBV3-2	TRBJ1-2	CASSSVRGYTF	TGTGCCAGCAGCTCTGTGAGGGGCTACACCTTC
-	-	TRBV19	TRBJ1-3	CASSIGVSGNTIYF	TGTGCCAGTAGTATCGGAGTCTCTGGAAACACCATATATTTT
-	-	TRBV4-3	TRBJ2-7	CASSPGHSGEHEQYF	TGCGCCAGCAGTCCAGGTCATTCCGGGGAACACGAGCAGTACTTC
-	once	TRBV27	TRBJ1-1	CASSPIVERNTEAFF	TGTGCCAGCAGTCCCATCGTGGAGCGAAACACTGAAGCTTTCTTT
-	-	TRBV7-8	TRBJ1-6	CASSLGATGFGSPLHF	TGTGCCAGCAGCTTAGGGGCCACGGGTTTCGGTTCACCCCTCCACTTT
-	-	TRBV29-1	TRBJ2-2	CSVRPPNTGELFF	TGCAGCGTGAGACCCCCGAACACCGGGGAGCTGTTTTTT
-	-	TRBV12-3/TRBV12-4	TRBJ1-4	CASSFFEKLFF	TGTGCCAGCAGTTTTTTTGAAAAACTGTTTTTT
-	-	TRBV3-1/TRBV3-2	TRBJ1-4	CASSQGNRAGEKLFF	TGTGCCAGCAGCCAAGGGAACAGGGCGGGGGAAAAACTGTTTTTT
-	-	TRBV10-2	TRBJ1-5	CASSEVGSSNQPQHF	TGCGCCAGCAGTGAGGTAGGGTCTAGCAATCAGCCCCAGCATTTT
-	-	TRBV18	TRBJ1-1	CASSPPEGRETEAFF	TGTGCCAGCTCACCACCGGAGGGGAGGGAAACTGAAGCTTTCTTT
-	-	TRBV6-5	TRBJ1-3	CASSLMLESGNTIYF	TGTGCCAGCAGCCTTATGCTGGAATCTGGAAACACCATATATTTT
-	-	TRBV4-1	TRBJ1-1	CASSQETLIWGTEAFF	TGCGCCAGCAGCCAAGAAACACTAATTTGGGGCACTGAAGCTTTCTTT
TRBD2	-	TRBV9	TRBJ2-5	CASSHPRGLAGGLGETQYF	TGTGCCAGCAGCCACCCAAGGGGACTAGCGGGGGGGCTTGGAGAGACCCAGTACTTC
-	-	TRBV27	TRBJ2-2	CASRPGQNTGELFF	TGTGCCAGCAGGCCGGGACAGAACACCGGGGAGCTGTTTTTT
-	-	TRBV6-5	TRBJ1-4	CASSLGGVGEKLFF	TGTGCCAGCAGCCTCGGTGGGGTCGGCGAAAAACTGTTTTTT
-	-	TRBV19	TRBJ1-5	CASRIPVGDQPQHF	TGTGCCAGTAGGATCCCGGTCGGGGATCAGCCCCAGCATTTT
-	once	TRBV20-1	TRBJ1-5	CSARDVAAQHF	TGCAGTGCTAGAGATGTAGCGGCCCAGCATTTT
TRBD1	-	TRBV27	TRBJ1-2	CASSSNRGGYTF	TGTGCCAGCAGTTCCAACAGGGGAGGCTACACCTTC
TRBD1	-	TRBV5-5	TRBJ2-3	CASSLQGRSTDTQYF	TGTGCCAGCAGCTTACAGGGGCGGAGCACAGATACGCAGTATTTT
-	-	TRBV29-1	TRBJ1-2	CSVEPGGINYGYTF	TGCAGCGTTGAACCGGGGGGTATCAACTATGGCTACACCTTC
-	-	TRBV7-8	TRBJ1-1	CASRRSQGMNTEAFF	TGTGCCAGCAGGCGTTCACAGGGTATGAACACTGAAGCTTTCTTT
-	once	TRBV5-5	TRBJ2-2	CASSLVPNTGELFF	TGTGCCAGCAGCTTGGTCCCAAACACCGGGGAGCTGTTTTTT
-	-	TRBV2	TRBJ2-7	CASSSNNYEQYF	TGTGCCAGCAGCTCGAACAACTACGAGCAGTACTTC